Shown below are 26 T cell receptor beta chains from a single sample sequenced in a study of CD8+ T cells in alopecia areata. Treatment defined: oral pan-JAK inhibitor, 5-10 mg twice daily. Sequencing relied on a cDNA template that was reverse transcribed from extracted RNA. TCRdb's table, derived via immunoSEQ multiplex PCR, lists solely in-frame clones and lacks some. The data hold about 200,000 clones, with roughly two fifths observed a single time. The sample was CD4+ T cells sorted from blood, taken around week 31, from a patient treated with tofacitinib. These receptors were obtained from a human donor with alopecia areata.

This clone was counted between two and nine times. The DNA for the CDR3 is TGTGCCAGTAGTTCGGCTTCCTCCGGGAAGAAAGAGCAGTTCTTC. Translated, it gives CASSSASSGKKEQFF. This chain links TRBV19 with TRBJ2-1, with D possibly matching TRBD2 (5 bases). V gave up 5 bases and J gave up 10 bases, with 21 bases separating them. Germline V gene sequence: CDR1 LNHDA, CDR2 SQIVND (reference sequence). The CDR3 has 15 residues.

V usage is TRBV7-9 and J usage is TRBJ1-1, with D uncertain. The V gene lost 3 bases and the J gene lost 6 bases, with 11 bases spanning the gap. This CDR3 contains 13 residues. In germline, CDR1 is SEHNR, CDR2 FQNEAQ (reference sequence). For the CDR3, the DNA is TGTGCCAGCAGCTTTAGTTCCGGGGCTGAAGCTTTCTTT. This translates into CASSFSSGAEAFF.

This clone has a handful of counts. This sequence joins TRBV5-1 and TRBJ2-3; 10 bases are a match to TRBD2. The CDR3 length is 16 residues. Trimming cost V 6 bases and J 6 bases; bases outside gene matches: 13. Germline V gene lookup returns CDR1 SGHRS and CDR2 YFSETQ. The CDR3 here is CASTQSRLAGVDTQYF. The CDR3 coding sequence is TGCGCCAGCACCCAATCCCGGCTAGCGGGAGTCGATACGCAGTATTTT.

The V and J genes are TRBV5-1 and TRBJ1-2; TRBD1 is a possible D gene (5 bases). The CDR3 covers 13 residues. The germline V gene has CDR1 SGHRS and CDR2 YFSETQ. V dropped 2 bases and J dropped 6 bases, with 11 bases sitting between them. The CDR3 bases are TGCGCCAGCAGCTTTGACAGAGAAGATGGCTACACCTTC. Its protein product is CASSFDREDGYTF.

The chain uses TRBV6-4 and TRBJ1-6; D possibly corresponds to TRBD1 (6 bases). Deletions cut 0 bases from V and 6 bases from J, with 15 bases between. The CDR3 length is 17 residues. CDR1 MRHNA and CDR2 SNTAGT come from the germline V gene. Here the CDR3 DNA reads TGTGCCAGCAGTGACTCTCGGATACAGGGACGTAATTCACCCCTCCACTTT. Amino acids: CASSDSRIQGRNSPLHF.

The J gene is TRBJ2-2, the V gene TRBV5-1; 8 positions agree with TRBD1. Germline CDR1 SGHRS, CDR2 YFSETQ. The CDR3 is 17 amino acids. J was trimmed by 3 bases and V by 0 bases; bases with no gene match: 7. The CDR3 nucleotides read TGCGCCAGCAGCTTGGCCAGGGGGCTGTTTGACACCGGGGAGCTGTTTTTT. As protein: CASSLARGLFDTGELFF.

This clone turned up a few times. V is TRBV10-3 and J is TRBJ1-1; 9 bases agree with TRBD1. Trimming cost V 6 bases and J 4 bases; bases outside gene matches: 6. CDR1 ENHRY and CDR2 SYGVKD come from the germline V gene. The CDR3 contains 14 residues. The CDR3 nucleotides are TGTGCCATCAGGGACAGGGGAGTATCCACTGAAGCTTTCTTT. Its translation: CAIRDRGVSTEAFF.

The sample holds a few counts of this clone. The chain recombines TRBV25-1 with TRBJ1-1; D perhaps matches TRBD1 (5 bases). The CDR3 loop spans 13 amino acids. Germline assignment: CDR1 MGHDK and CDR2 SYGVNS. Trimming left V 4 bases short and J 3 bases short, with 9 bases between. The CDR3 coding sequence is TGTGCCAGCAGTGTTCAGGGTGACACTGAAGCTTTCTTT. This translates into CASSVQGDTEAFF. The complete variable domain, with remaining parts taken from reference TRBV25-1 and TRBJ1-1, reads EADIYQTPRYLVIGTGKKITLECSQTMGHDKMYWYQQDPGMELHLIHYSYGVNSTEKGDLSSESTVSRIRTEHFPLTLESARPSHTSQYLCASSVQGDTEAFFGQGTRLTVV.

The rearrangement links TRBV7-2 to TRBJ2-3, with a possible D match to TRBD2 (5 bases). Per germline, CDR1 SGHTA and CDR2 FQGNSA. With 5 bases removed from V and 4 bases from J, the gap between germline ends came to 10 bases. This CDR3 spans 13 amino acids. The CDR3 region is CASSRPGSDTQYF. CDR3 bases: TGTGCCAGCAGCAGACCGGGGTCAGATACGCAGTATTTT.

A few counts support this clone. V gene TRBV4-1 combines with J gene TRBJ2-5; D gene ambiguous. Per the germline V gene, CDR1 is MGHRA and CDR2 is YSYEKL. The V and J ends lost 1 base and 2 bases respectively, with 5 bases between them. The CDR3 extends over 13 amino acids. The CDR3 nucleotides read TGCGCCAGCAGCCAAGGAAAGCAAGAGACCCAGTACTTC. Translated, it gives CASSQGKQETQYF.

The chain employs TRBV29-1 and TRBJ1-2; 8 nucleotides match TRBD1. The V gene's germline CDR1 is SQVTM and CDR2 ANQGSEA. CDR3 size: 12 residues. V dropped 4 bases and J dropped 4; count of bases not matched to a gene: 2. The CDR3 sequence: CSVGTGTYGYTF. CDR3 DNA: TGCAGCGTTGGGACAGGGACCTATGGCTACACCTTC.

The genes are TRBV4-1 and TRBJ1-2; D call uncertain. Deletions cut 0 bases from V and 5 bases from J, with 7 bases between. This CDR3 is 13 amino acids long. Germline CDR1 is MGHRA and CDR2 is YSYEKL. The CDR3 bases are TGCGCCAGCAGCCAAGATCCGCGGTATGGCTACACCTTC. Translated: CASSQDPRYGYTF.

The chain links TRBV5-6 to TRBJ2-7; D tentatively reads TRBD1 or TRBD2 (5 bases each). V shed 5 bases and J shed 1 base, with 13 bases lying between them. The CDR3 is 14 amino acids. In germline, CDR1 is SGHDT, CDR2 YYEEEE. CDR3 sequence (DNA): TGTGCCAGCAGGAGGGGACCTAATTCCTACGAGCAGTACTTC. Translating gives CASRRGPNSYEQYF.

This chain links TRBV7-9 with TRBJ2-7, with 7 bases that match TRBD1. From germline, CDR1 is SEHNR and CDR2 FQNEAQ (reference sequence). The CDR3 is 16 residues long. J was trimmed by 5 bases and V by 4 bases; bases with no gene match: 14. The CDR3 DNA sequence: TGTGCCAGCAGCTCAAGAGGGACAGCCCCGGGGAACGAGCAGTACTTC. Its translation: CASSSRGTAPGNEQYF.

V usage is TRBV7-9 and J usage is TRBJ2-1, with a weak D call TRBD2 (6 bases). The CDR3 extends over 17 amino acids. Germline CDR1 and CDR2: SEHNR and FQNEAQ (reference sequence). The V gene lost 3 bases and the J gene lost 8 bases, with 23 bases spanning the gap. CDR3 bases: TGTGCCAGCAGCTTGTGGGGTCTAGCGCCCGTTACAGATGAGCAGTTCTTC. Its translation is CASSLWGLAPVTDEQFF.

The chain employs TRBV27 and TRBJ1-1; a possible D gene is TRBD1 (5 bases). Germline V gene sequence: CDR1 MNHEY, CDR2 SMNVEV (reference sequence). With 4 bases removed from V and 11 bases from J, the gap between germline ends came to 23 bases. The CDR3 loop spans 15 amino acids. CDR3 region: CASSSSEGQGRRAFF. Written as DNA, the CDR3 is TGTGCCAGCAGTTCATCCGAGGGTCAGGGAAGGAGGGCTTTCTTT.

This clone was observed once. The chain carries TRBV5-4 and TRBJ2-1; the D gene is possibly TRBD2 (5 bases). V was clipped by 5 bases and J by 1 base, with 16 bases between them. This CDR3 comprises 16 residues. The V gene's germline CDR1 is SGHNT and CDR2 YYREEE (reference sequence). The CDR3 sequence: CASSSGGLVSYNEQFF. The CDR3 nucleotides are TGTGCCAGCAGTTCCGGAGGACTCGTTTCCTACAATGAGCAGTTCTTC.

The chain uses TRBV2 and TRBJ2-7; D gene unclear. With 4 bases removed from V and 3 bases from J, the gap between germline ends came to 4 bases. This CDR3 contains 11 residues. Germline CDR1 is SNHLY and CDR2 is FYNNEI. For the CDR3, the DNA is TGTGCCAGCAGTGCCGACTACGAGCAGTACTTC. It translates to CASSADYEQYF.

This clone was seen more than once but under ten times. The chain carries TRBV7-3 and TRBJ1-2; 8 positions match TRBD1. Germline trimming cut 5 bases from V and 8 bases from J; bases unmatched to any gene: 7. The V gene's germline CDR1 is SGHTA and CDR2 FQGTGA. CDR3 length: 13 residues. Here the CDR3 reads CASSPRTGKGYTF. The CDR3 DNA follows: TGTGCCAGCAGCCCCCGGACAGGGAAGGGCTACACCTTC. Complete variable domain (other parts from reference TRBV7-3 and TRBJ1-2): GAGVSQTPSNKVTEKGKYVELRCDPISGHTALYWYRQSLGQGPEFLIYFQGTGAADDSGLPNDRFFAVRPEGSVSTLKIQRTERGDSAVYLCASSPRTGKGYTFGSGTRLTVV.

This chain links TRBV30 with TRBJ2-7; 8 bases agree with TRBD1. The germline V gene has CDR1 GTSNPN and CDR2 SVGIG (reference sequence). The CDR3 has 13 residues. V shed 1 base and J 6 bases; nucleotides not matched to a gene: 5. CDR3 coding DNA: TGTGCCTGGAGTGGTATCCAGGGGGCCGAGCAGTACTTC. It encodes CAWSGIQGAEQYF.

This chain links TRBV6-1 with TRBJ2-5; D call uncertain. The J call is in doubt because the DNA end fits TRBJ2-7 better. Germline CDR1 is MNHNS and CDR2 is SASEGT. The CDR3 has 14 residues. The CDR3 loop reads CASVRQSSSYEQYF. The CDR3 bases are TGTGCCAGCGTCCGACAATCGAGCTCCTACGAGCAGTACTTC.

This clone counts as medium-sized. The chain has TRBV7-9 and TRBJ1-3, with no clear D. The CDR3 has 14 amino acids. Germline V CDR1 and CDR2: SEHNR, FQNEAQ (reference sequence). Trimming removed 5 bases from V and 0 bases from J, with 8 bases in between. The CDR3 loop is CASSPDLSGNTIYF. The CDR3 region has the DNA TGTGCCAGCAGCCCCGATCTCTCTGGAAACACCATATATTTT. The complete variable domain, with remaining parts taken from reference TRBV7-9 and TRBJ1-3, reads DTGVSQNPRHKITKRGQNVTFRCDPISEHNRLYWYRQTLGQGPEFLTYFQNEAQLEKSRLLSDRFSAERPKGSFSTLEIQRTEQGDSAMYLCASSPDLSGNTIYFGEGSWLTVV.

This rearrangement joins TRBV5-1 to TRBJ1-4; D is undetermined. The CDR3 is 14 amino acids. V was pared by 4 bases and J by 0 bases, with 7 bases between. The germline V gene has CDR1 SGHRS and CDR2 YFSETQ. Here the CDR3 reads CASSPRATNEKLFF. The CDR3 coding sequence is TGCGCCAGCAGCCCAAGGGCAACTAATGAAAAACTGTTTTTT.

The chain carries TRBV29-1 and TRBJ1-1; TRBD1 matches at 7 bases. CDR1 SQVTM and CDR2 ANQGSEA come from the germline V gene. V lost 7 bases to trimming and J lost 0 bases; unmatched junction nucleotides: 5. This CDR3 contains 13 residues. CDR3 coding DNA: TGCAGCGCGACGGGACAGATGAACACTGAAGCTTTCTTT. This codes for CSATGQMNTEAFF.

This clone has more than one count but fewer than ten. CDR3 sequence reads: CASPPAANTGELFF. For the CDR3, the DNA is TGTGCCAGCCCCCCGGCGGCTAACACCGGGGAGCTGTTTTTT. This chain joins TRBV7-9 and TRBJ2-2; D is undetermined. V was cut by 8 bases and J by 2 bases, with 12 bases left in between. The CDR3 runs to 14 residues. Per germline, CDR1 SEHNR and CDR2 FQNEAQ (reference sequence). Filled out from reference TRBV7-9 and TRBJ2-2, the complete variable domain reads DTGVSQNPRHKITKRGQNVTFRCDPISEHNRLYWYRQTLGQGPEFLTYFQNEAQLEKSRLLSDRFSAERPKGSFSTLEIQRTEQGDSAMYLCASPPAANTGELFFGEGSRLTVL.

This clone was recorded a few times. The chain links TRBV29-1 to TRBJ1-1, with TRBD1 matching 8 bases. The CDR3 extends over 14 amino acids. Germline V lookup: CDR1 SQVTM, CDR2 ANQGSEA. V shed 7 bases, J shed 3 bases, and the junction held 10 bases outside the gene matches. CDR3 region: CSGRQGFVDTEAFF. In nucleotides, the CDR3 is TGCAGCGGCCGACAGGGGTTTGTGGACACTGAAGCTTTCTTT.